Shown below are 8 T cell receptor beta chains from a single sample sequenced in a study of T cells in Graves' hyperthyroidism and ophthalmopathy. RNA transcripts provided the source from which TCR beta CDR3 regions were amplified. TCR CDR3 regions were first amplified by RT-PCR with HTBI primers. TCRdb passed the multiplex PCR reads through MiXCR, listing each CDR3 protein once. The data hold some 550,000 distinct CDR3 sequences, with roughly 20% observed a single time. The sequencing input was blood. The source is a young man with Graves' hyperthyroidism.

The CDR3 DNA follows: TGTGCCAGTAGTATAGTACGGGGGAGCAATCAGCCCCAGCATTTT. It translates to CASSIVRGSNQPQHF. The J gene is TRBJ1-5, the V gene TRBV19; weak D call: TRBD1 (5 bases). This CDR3 has 15 residues. V lost 1 base and J lost 1, with 8 bases in between. Looked up from germline, CDR1 is LNHDA and CDR2 is SQIVND (reference sequence).

This clonotype has a handful of counts. The rearrangement links TRBV19 to TRBJ1-5, with TRBD1 matching over 11 bases. The CDR3 is 15 amino acids. Trimming removed 6 bases from V and 8 bases from J; junction bases left unmatched: 9. In germline, CDR1 is LNHDA, CDR2 SQIVND (reference sequence). CDR3 nucleotides: TGTGCCAGTAGAAAAGGACAGGGGGCTTTAGAGCCCCAGCATTTT. This encodes CASRKGQGALEPQHF.

In its sample, this clonotype was seen many times. An end of the junction differs from the germline gene, which may be a read error. The chain employs TRBV12-3 or TRBV12-4 and TRBJ1-6; 8 bases fit TRBD1. The CDR3 consists of 17 residues. The CDR3 DNA follows: TGTGCCAGCAGCTTAGCTACAGGGGGCTCCTATAATTCACCCCTCCACTTT. It encodes CASSLATGGSYNSPLHF.

Many counts were recorded for this clonotype. This chain uses TRBV28 with TRBJ1-1; D gene ambiguous. With 6 bases removed from V and 0 bases from J, the gap between germline ends came to 11 bases. The CDR3 loop spans 14 amino acids. Germline loops: CDR1 MDHEN, CDR2 SYDVKM. The CDR3 DNA reads TGTGCCAGCAGCTCCCCCAACATGAACACTGAAGCTTTCTTT. Translated: CASSSPNMNTEAFF.

This clonotype was counted at least ten times. The CDR3 spells CASGLGTSGEETQYF. The CDR3 coding sequence is TGTGCTAGTGGTTTGGGGACTAGCGGGGAAGAGACCCAGTACTTC. The genes are TRBV12-5 and TRBJ2-5, with 12 bases fitting TRBD2. The junction had 0 bases not matched to a gene; V was cut back by 1 base and J by 3 bases. The germline gives CDR1 LGHNT, CDR2 FRNRAP. This CDR3 contains 15 residues. Combining the CDR3 with reference TRBV12-5 and TRBJ2-5 gives the whole variable domain DARVTQTPRHKVTEMGQEVTMRCQPILGHNTVFWYRQTMMQGLELLAYFRNRAPLDDSGMPKDRFSAEMPDATLATLKIQPSEPRDSAVYFCASGLGTSGEETQYFGPGTRLLVL.

V is TRBV30 and J is TRBJ2-7; possibly TRBD1 for D (5 bases). The CDR3 runs 13 residues. In germline, CDR1 is GTSNPN, CDR2 SVGIG (reference sequence). V lost 6 bases and J 5 bases, leaving 17 bases between the germline ends. The CDR3 region has the DNA TGTGCCTGTTACACCACAGGAAACCACGAGCAGTACTTC. As protein: CACYTTGNHEQYF.

This clonotype was seen repeatedly, ten times or more. J is TRBJ1-1 and V is TRBV15; D is undetermined. V gave up 3 bases and J gave up 1 base, with 9 bases separating them. Germline V gene data show CDR1 as LNHNV and CDR2 as YYDKDF (reference sequence). The CDR3 covers 14 residues. The CDR3 reads CATSRPGSNTEAFF. CDR3 coding DNA: TGTGCCACCAGCAGGCCTGGATCGAACACTGAAGCTTTCTTT.

At least ten counts were recorded for this clonotype. A much larger clone lies one base from this, so it may be a read error. The chain recombines TRBV28 with TRBJ2-2; D tentatively fits TRBD1 or TRBD2 (5 bases each). With 6 bases removed from V and 1 base from J, the gap between germline ends came to 12 bases. Per the germline V gene, CDR1 is MDHEN and CDR2 is SYDVKM. This CDR3 has 15 amino acids. The CDR3 coding sequence is TGTGCCAGCAGCTCCGGGGCAGGGAACACCGGGGAGCTGTTTTTT. Its translation: CASSSGAGNTGELFF.